This T cell receptor beta chain was identified during a study of neurological immune-mediated disorders. Notes on the study in general: HTLV-1-associated myelopathy showed the most TCR clonal expansion; multiple sclerosis the least, below healthy controls. No expanded-clone CDR3 amino acid sequence recurred across subjects, suggesting private TCR-beta repertoires.

Time point of the sample: technical triplicate 3. Libraries from sorted cells each used around 1 million CD4+ or CD8+ T cells. As for the cDNA, it was generated by 5'RACE with 10-nucleotide random UMIs. One entry per CDR3 protein, called by TCRdb with MiXCR from the 5' RACE reads. The sample contains 25,000 to 35,000 distinct CDR3 sequences, about a sixth of which appear only once. This clonotype appeared many times. Its cognate antigen is unknown. It is unclear where the CDR3 begins or ends on the DNA, so no DNA is shown, and the CDR3 is as TCRdb lists it. Germline-derived CDR1 and CDR2 are SGHTA and FQGNSA. The CDR3 contains 20 residues when both ends are counted.

Material for sequencing was CD4+ T cells from blood. This TCR was sampled from a female donor with HTLV-1-associated myelopathy (HAM/TSP). The chain is built from TRBV7-2 and TRBJ2-7; TRBD2, the table's D call, lacks a check against the DNA. The CDR3 reads CASSFYICSASFTSGNEQYF.